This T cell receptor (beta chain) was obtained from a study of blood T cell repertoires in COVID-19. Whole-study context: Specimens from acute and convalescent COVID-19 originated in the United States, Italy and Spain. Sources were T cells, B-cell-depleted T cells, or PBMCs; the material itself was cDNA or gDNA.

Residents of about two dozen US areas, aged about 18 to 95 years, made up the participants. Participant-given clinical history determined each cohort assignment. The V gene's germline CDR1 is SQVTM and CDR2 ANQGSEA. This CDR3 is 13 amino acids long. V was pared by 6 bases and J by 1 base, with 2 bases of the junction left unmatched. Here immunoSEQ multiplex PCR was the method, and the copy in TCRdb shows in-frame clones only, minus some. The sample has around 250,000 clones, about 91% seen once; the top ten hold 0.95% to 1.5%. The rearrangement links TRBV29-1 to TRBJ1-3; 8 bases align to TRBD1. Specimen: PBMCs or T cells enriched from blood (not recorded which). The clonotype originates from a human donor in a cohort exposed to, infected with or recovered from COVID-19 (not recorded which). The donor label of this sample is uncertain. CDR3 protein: CSVRQGSGNTIYF. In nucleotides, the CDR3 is TGCAGCGTCAGACAGGGGTCTGGAAACACCATATATTTT. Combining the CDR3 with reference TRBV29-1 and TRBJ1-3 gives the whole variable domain SAVISQKPSRDICQRGTSLTIQCQVDSQVTMMFWYRQQPGQSLTLIATANQGSEATYESGFVIDKFPISRPNLTFSTLTVSNMSPEDSSIYLCSVRQGSGNTIYFGEGSWLTVV.